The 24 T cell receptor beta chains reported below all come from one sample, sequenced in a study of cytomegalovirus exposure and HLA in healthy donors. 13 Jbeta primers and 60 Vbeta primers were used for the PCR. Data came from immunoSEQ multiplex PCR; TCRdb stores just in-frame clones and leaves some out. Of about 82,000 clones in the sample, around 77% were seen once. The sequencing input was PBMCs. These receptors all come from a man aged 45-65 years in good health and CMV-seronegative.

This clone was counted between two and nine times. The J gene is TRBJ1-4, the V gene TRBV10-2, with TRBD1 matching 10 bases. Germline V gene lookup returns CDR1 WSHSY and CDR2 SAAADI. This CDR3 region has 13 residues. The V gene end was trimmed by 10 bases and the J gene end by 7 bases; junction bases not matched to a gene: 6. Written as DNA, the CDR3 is TGCGCCACGCGACAGGGGGCTCGTGAAAAACTGTTTTTT. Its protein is CATRQGAREKLFF.

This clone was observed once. CDR3 region: CASADHQGCTYNEQFF. In DNA, the CDR3 is TGCGCCAGCGCAGACCACCAGGGTTGCACCTACAATGAGCAGTTCTTC. The rearrangement links TRBV10-1 to TRBJ2-1; TRBD1 might be the D (5 bases). CDR1 is WNHNN and CDR2 is SYGVQD in the germline V gene (reference sequence). The V and J ends lost 8 bases and 2 bases respectively, with 19 bases between them. The CDR3 loop spans 16 amino acids.

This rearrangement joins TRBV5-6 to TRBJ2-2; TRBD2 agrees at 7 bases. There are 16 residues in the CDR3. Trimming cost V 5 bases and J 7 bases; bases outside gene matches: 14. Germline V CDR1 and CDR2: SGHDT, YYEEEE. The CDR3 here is CASRVYGTSDNGELFF. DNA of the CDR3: TGTGCCAGCAGGGTCTATGGAACTAGCGATAACGGGGAGCTGTTTTTT. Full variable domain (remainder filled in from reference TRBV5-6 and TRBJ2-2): DAGVTQSPTHLIKTRGQQVTLRCSPKSGHDTVSWYQQALGQGPQFIFQYYEEEERQRGNFPDRFSGHQFPNYSSELNVNALLLGDSALYLCASRVYGTSDNGELFFGEGSRLTVL.

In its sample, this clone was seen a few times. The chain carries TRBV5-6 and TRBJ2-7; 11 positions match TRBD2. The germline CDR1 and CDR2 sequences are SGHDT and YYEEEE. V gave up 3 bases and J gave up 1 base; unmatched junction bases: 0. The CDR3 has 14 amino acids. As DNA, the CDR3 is TGTGCCAGCAGCTCTAGCGGGGGGTCCTACGAGCAGTACTTC. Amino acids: CASSSSGGSYEQYF.

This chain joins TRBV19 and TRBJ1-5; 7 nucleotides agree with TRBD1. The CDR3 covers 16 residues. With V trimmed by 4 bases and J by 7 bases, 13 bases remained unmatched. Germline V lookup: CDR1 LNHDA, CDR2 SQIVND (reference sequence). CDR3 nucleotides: TGTGCCAGTAGTACGCCTACAGAGGGGGCACGGCAGCCCCAGCATTTT. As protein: CASSTPTEGARQPQHF.

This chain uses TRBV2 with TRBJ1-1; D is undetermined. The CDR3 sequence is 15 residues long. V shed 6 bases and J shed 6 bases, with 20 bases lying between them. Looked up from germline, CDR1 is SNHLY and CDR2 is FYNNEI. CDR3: CASSLIPRGSAEAFF. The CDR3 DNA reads TGTGCCAGCAGCCTAATACCCCGCGGATCCGCTGAAGCTTTCTTT.

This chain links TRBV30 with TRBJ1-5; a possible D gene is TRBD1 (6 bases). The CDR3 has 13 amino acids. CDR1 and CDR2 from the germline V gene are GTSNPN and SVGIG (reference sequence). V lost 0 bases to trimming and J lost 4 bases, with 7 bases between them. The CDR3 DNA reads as TGTGCCTGGAGTGTAACAGGGAATCAGCCCCAGCATTTT. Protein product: CAWSVTGNQPQHF.

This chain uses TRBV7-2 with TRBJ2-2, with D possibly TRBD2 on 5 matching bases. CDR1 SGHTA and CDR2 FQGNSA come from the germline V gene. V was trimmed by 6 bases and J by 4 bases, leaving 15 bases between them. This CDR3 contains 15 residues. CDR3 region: CASSRGALGTGELFF. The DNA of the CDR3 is TGTGCCAGCAGTCGGGGAGCCCTGGGCACCGGGGAGCTGTTTTTT.

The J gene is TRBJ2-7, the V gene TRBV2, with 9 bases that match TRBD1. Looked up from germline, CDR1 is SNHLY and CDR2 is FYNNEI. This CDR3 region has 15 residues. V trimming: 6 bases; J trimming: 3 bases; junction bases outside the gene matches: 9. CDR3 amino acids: CASRRPTGGNYEQYF. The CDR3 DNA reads TGTGCCAGCAGGCGGCCGACAGGGGGGAACTACGAGCAGTACTTC.

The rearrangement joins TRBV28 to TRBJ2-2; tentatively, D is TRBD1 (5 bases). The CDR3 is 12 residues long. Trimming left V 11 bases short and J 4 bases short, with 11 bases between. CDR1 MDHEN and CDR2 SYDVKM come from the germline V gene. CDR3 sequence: CALGPGTGELFF. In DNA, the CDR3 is TGTGCCTTGGGGCCGGGCACCGGGGAGCTGTTTTTT.

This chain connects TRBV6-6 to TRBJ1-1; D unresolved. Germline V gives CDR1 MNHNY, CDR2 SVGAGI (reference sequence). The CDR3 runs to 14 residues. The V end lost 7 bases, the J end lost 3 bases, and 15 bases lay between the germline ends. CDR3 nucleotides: TGTGCCAGCACATCCTCCGATGACTACACTGAAGCTTTCTTT. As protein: CASTSSDDYTEAFF.

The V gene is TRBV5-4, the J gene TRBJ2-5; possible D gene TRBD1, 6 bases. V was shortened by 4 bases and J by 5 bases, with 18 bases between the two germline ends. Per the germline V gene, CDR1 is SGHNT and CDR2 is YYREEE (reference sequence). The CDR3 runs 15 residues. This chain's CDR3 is CASSMNRWGRETQYF. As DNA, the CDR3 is TGTGCCAGCAGCATGAATAGATGGGGGCGGGAGACCCAGTACTTC.

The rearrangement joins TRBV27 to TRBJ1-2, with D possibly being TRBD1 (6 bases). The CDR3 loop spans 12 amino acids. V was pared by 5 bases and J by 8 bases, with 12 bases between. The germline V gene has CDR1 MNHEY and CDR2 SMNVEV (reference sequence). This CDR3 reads CASSANRAGYTF. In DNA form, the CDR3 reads TGTGCCAGCAGTGCGAACAGGGCGGGCTACACCTTC.

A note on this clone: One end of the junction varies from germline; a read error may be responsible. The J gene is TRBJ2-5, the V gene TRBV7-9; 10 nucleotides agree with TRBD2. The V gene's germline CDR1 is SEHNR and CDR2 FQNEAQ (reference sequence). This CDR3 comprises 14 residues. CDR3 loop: CSSSLEASGGTQYF. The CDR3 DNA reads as TGTTCCAGCAGCTTAGAAGCTAGCGGGGGGACCCAGTACTTC.

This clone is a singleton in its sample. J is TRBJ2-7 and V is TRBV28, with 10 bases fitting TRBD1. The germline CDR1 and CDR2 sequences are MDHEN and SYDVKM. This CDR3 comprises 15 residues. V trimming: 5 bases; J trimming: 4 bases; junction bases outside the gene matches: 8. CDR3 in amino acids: CASSPPGQGKYEQYF. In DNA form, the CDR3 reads TGTGCCAGCAGTCCACCGGGACAGGGGAAGTACGAGCAGTACTTC.

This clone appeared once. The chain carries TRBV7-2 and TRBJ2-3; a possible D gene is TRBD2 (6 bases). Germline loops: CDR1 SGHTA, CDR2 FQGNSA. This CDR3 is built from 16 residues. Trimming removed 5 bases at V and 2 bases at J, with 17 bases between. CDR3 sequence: CASSPRGSGLTDTQYF. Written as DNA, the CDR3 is TGTGCCAGCAGCCCCCGGGGCAGCGGGCTCACAGATACGCAGTATTTT. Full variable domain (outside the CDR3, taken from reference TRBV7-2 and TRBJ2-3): GAGVSQSPSNKVTEKGKDVELRCDPISGHTALYWYRQSLGQGLEFLIYFQGNSAPDKSGLPSDRFSAERTGGSVSTLTIQRTQQEDSAVYLCASSPRGSGLTDTQYFGPGTRLTVL.

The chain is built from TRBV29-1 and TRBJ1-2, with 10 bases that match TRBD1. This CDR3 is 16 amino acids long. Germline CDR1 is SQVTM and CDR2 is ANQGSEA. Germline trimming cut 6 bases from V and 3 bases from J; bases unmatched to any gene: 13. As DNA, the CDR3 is TGCAGCGTGAGAGGGGGGACAGGGGTATTGGACTATGGCTACACCTTC. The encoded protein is CSVRGGTGVLDYGYTF.

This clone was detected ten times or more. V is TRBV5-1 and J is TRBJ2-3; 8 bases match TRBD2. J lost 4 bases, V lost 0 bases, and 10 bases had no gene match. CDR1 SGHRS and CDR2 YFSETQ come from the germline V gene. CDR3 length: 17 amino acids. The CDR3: CASSLGDERAGADTQYF. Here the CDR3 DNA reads TGCGCCAGCAGCTTGGGGGACGAGAGAGCGGGGGCAGATACGCAGTATTTT.

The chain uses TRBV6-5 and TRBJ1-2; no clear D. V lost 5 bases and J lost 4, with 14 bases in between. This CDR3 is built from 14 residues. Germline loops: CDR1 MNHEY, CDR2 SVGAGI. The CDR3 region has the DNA TGTGCCAGCAGTCCCCCGTCCGGAGGCTATGGCTACACCTTC. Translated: CASSPPSGGYGYTF.

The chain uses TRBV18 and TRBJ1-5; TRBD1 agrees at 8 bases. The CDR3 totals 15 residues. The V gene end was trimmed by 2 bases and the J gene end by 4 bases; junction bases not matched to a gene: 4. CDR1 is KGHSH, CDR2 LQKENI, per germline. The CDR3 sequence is CASSPGTGGNQPQHF. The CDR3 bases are TGTGCCAGCTCACCAGGGACAGGCGGGAATCAGCCCCAGCATTTT.

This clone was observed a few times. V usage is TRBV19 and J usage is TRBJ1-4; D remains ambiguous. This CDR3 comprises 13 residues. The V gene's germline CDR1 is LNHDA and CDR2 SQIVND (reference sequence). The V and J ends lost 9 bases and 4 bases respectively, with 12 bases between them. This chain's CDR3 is CASHEGYNEKLFF. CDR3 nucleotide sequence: TGTGCCAGCCATGAGGGTTATAATGAAAAACTGTTTTTT.

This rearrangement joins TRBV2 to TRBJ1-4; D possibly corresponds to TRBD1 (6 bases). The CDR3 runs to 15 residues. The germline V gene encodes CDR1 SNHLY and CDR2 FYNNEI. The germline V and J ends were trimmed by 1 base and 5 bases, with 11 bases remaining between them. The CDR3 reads CASSEGGQPNEKLFF. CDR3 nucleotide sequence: TGTGCCAGCAGTGAAGGAGGACAGCCCAATGAAAAACTGTTTTTT.

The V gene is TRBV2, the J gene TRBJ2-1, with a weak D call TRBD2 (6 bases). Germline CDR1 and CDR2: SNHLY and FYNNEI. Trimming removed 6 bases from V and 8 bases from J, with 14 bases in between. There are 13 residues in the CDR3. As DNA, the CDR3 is TGTGCCAGCAGCGTCGAAGGCGGGGATGAGCAGTTCTTC. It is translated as CASSVEGGDEQFF.

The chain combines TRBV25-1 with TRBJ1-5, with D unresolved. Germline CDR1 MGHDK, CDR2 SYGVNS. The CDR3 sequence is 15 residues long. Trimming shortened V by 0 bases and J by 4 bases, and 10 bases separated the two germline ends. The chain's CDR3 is CASSEYVRDNQPQHF. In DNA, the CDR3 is TGTGCCAGCAGTGAATATGTCCGGGATAATCAGCCCCAGCATTTT.